The 28 T cell receptor beta chains reported below all come from one sample, sequenced in a study of T cell responses to AZD1222 COVID-19 vaccine. The method was immunoSEQ multiplex PCR; TCRdb's version includes in-frame clones alone and lacks a portion of them. The data hold 80,000 or so clones, with 82% observed a single time. This specimen consisted of peripheral blood, obtained on day 0 of AZD1222 vaccination. All receptors come from an adult in good health.

The chain uses TRBV27 and TRBJ1-5, with 8 positions matching TRBD1. Trimming at V came to 0 bases and at J to 6 bases, leaving 7 bases not matched to a gene. Germline V gives CDR1 MNHEY, CDR2 SMNVEV (reference sequence). The CDR3 is 16 amino acids. CDR3: CASSLSGDRWGQPQHF. The CDR3 region has the DNA TGTGCCAGCAGTTTATCGGGGGACAGGTGGGGTCAGCCCCAGCATTTT.

The chain carries TRBV28 and TRBJ1-2; 11 nucleotides line up with TRBD1. CDR1 and CDR2 from the germline V gene are MDHEN and SYDVKM. J lost 4 bases, V lost 5 bases, and 12 bases had no gene match. There are 17 residues in the CDR3. CDR3 loop: CASSASGTGGDGYGYTF. The CDR3 DNA follows: TGTGCCAGCAGTGCCTCCGGGACAGGGGGGGACGGCTATGGCTACACCTTC.

This sequence joins TRBV9 and TRBJ2-2; no reliable D call. Germline CDR1 and CDR2: SGDLS and YYNGEE. Trimming cost V 4 bases and J 5 bases, with 6 bases left between them. The CDR3 has 12 residues. This CDR3 is CASSRGTGELFF. CDR3 coding DNA: TGTGCCAGCAGCCGAGGAACCGGGGAGCTGTTTTTT.

This clone was observed a handful of times. This chain links TRBV19 with TRBJ2-7, with 10 bases that match TRBD2. This CDR3 spans 15 amino acids. The germline gives CDR1 LNHDA, CDR2 SQIVND (reference sequence). The V gene end was trimmed by 4 bases and the J gene end by 0 bases; junction bases not matched to a gene: 3. CDR3 residues: CASSRGLAASYEQYF. CDR3 DNA: TGTGCCAGTAGTAGAGGACTAGCGGCCTCCTACGAGCAGTACTTC.

The chain joins TRBV14 to TRBJ2-5; a possible D gene is TRBD2 (5 bases). The CDR3 is 15 amino acids. CDR1 and CDR2 from the germline V gene are SGHDN and FVKESK. Trimming shortened V by 5 bases and J by 5 bases, and 18 bases separated the two germline ends. The DNA of the CDR3 is TGTGCCAGCAGCTCACTCAACGGGATGAAGGAGACCCAGTACTTC. Encoded protein: CASSSLNGMKETQYF. The entire variable domain, with the rest obtained from reference TRBV14 and TRBJ2-5, is as follows: EAGVTQFPSHSVIEKGQTVTLRCDPISGHDNLYWYRRVMGKEIKFLLHFVKESKQDESGMPNNRFLAERTGGTYSTLKVQPAELEDSGVYFCASSSLNGMKETQYFGPGTRLLVL.

This sequence joins TRBV6-6 and TRBJ1-1, with D uncertain. V dropped 4 bases and J dropped 0 bases, with 12 bases sitting between them. Germline-derived CDR1 and CDR2 are MNHNY and SVGAGI (reference sequence). The CDR3 has 15 residues. The CDR3 is CASSFPPGMNTEAFF. DNA for the CDR3: TGTGCCAGCAGTTTCCCTCCGGGGATGAACACTGAAGCTTTCTTT.

This clone appeared once. The V call is TRBV11-3, the J call TRBJ2-5; 11 bases line up with TRBD1. CDR3 length: 15 residues. In germline, CDR1 is SGHNT, CDR2 YENEEA. Unmatched junction bases numbered 3, after V lost 2 bases and J lost 4 bases. DNA of the CDR3: TGTGCCAGCAGCTTACGGGGACAGGGGGGAGAGACCCAGTACTTC. Protein product: CASSLRGQGGETQYF.

The chain combines TRBV5-6 with TRBJ1-6; weak D call: TRBD1 (5 bases). The CDR3 runs 18 residues. V shed 1 base and J shed 4 bases, with 18 bases lying between them. The germline gives CDR1 SGHDT, CDR2 YYEEEE. This CDR3 is CASSLSRRGNLYNSPLHF. In DNA form, the CDR3 reads TGTGCCAGCAGCTTGAGTCGCCGGGGGAATCTTTATAATTCACCCCTCCACTTT.

This chain joins TRBV18 and TRBJ1-3; possible D gene TRBD1, 6 bases. V was pared by 1 base and J by 5 bases, with 12 bases between. The CDR3 is 15 amino acids. Germline loops: CDR1 KGHSH, CDR2 LQKENI. The chain's CDR3 is CASSPQGELRNTIYF. The CDR3 region has the DNA TGTGCCAGCTCACCACAGGGGGAGCTCCGAAACACCATATATTTT.

V and J are TRBV7-9 and TRBJ1-1; weak D call: TRBD1 (5 bases). V lost 5 bases to trimming and J lost 3 bases, with 16 bases between them. There are 15 residues in the CDR3. Germline V gene data show CDR1 as SEHNR and CDR2 as FQNEAQ (reference sequence). The CDR3 DNA reads as TGTGCCAGCAGCACACCCACCGGGGCTGACACTGAAGCTTTCTTT. Translating gives CASSTPTGADTEAFF.

This chain connects TRBV10-3 to TRBJ1-5; unclear D gene. V gave up 4 bases and J gave up 0 bases, with 10 bases separating them. The CDR3 consists of 15 residues. Germline CDR1 ENHRY, CDR2 SYGVKD. In nucleotides, the CDR3 is TGTGCCATCAGTGGAGAGCCCAATAGCAATCAGCCCCAGCATTTT. As protein: CAISGEPNSNQPQHF.

V and J are TRBV5-1 and TRBJ2-7, with a tentative D call TRBD1 (6 bases). CDR3 size: 16 residues. Germline lookup yields CDR1 SGHRS and CDR2 YFSETQ. Trimming left V 4 bases short and J 0 bases short, with 17 bases between. CDR3 DNA sequence: TGCGCCAGCAGCCCGATGGGGGCGTCGGGCTCCTACGAGCAGTACTTC. It is translated as CASSPMGASGSYEQYF.

This chain joins TRBV7-6 and TRBJ2-5; D may be TRBD1 (6 bases). This CDR3 has 16 amino acids. The germline gives CDR1 SGHVS, CDR2 FNYEAQ. V lost 1 base and J 4 bases, leaving 16 bases between the germline ends. The CDR3 protein is CASSLGQTGLRETQYF. The CDR3 DNA reads as TGTGCCAGCAGCTTAGGCCAGACAGGTCTCCGAGAGACCCAGTACTTC.

The chain recombines TRBV6-5 with TRBJ1-1; tentatively, D is TRBD1 (6 bases). V lost 7 bases, J lost 2 bases, and 14 bases lay in between. This CDR3 contains 14 residues. Germline loops: CDR1 MNHEY, CDR2 SVGAGI. CDR3 loop: CASIWAGGNTEAFF. Here the CDR3 DNA reads TGTGCCAGCATTTGGGCGGGGGGCAACACTGAAGCTTTCTTT.

As DNA, the CDR3 is TGTGCCAGCAGCCCTCGGACTAGCGGGATCCAAGAGACCCAGTACTTC. This encodes CASSPRTSGIQETQYF. The chain recombines TRBV7-9 with TRBJ2-5, with 12 nucleotides matching TRBD2. Germline CDR1 is SEHNR and CDR2 is FQNEAQ (reference sequence). Trimming took 5 bases from V and 1 from J; bases not matched to a gene: 5. This CDR3 comprises 16 residues. Full variable domain (missing parts from reference TRBV7-9 and TRBJ2-5): DTGVSQNPRHKITKRGQNVTFRCDPISEHNRLYWYRQTLGQGPEFLTYFQNEAQLEKSRLLSDRFSAERPKGSFSTLEIQRTEQGDSAMYLCASSPRTSGIQETQYFGPGTRLLVL.

Remarks on this clone: Other DNA sequences in the same sample also yield this CDR3. The gene calls are TRBV7-2 and TRBJ1-5; D remains ambiguous. Germline lookup yields CDR1 SGHTA and CDR2 FQGNSA. V was shortened by 3 bases and J by 7 bases, with 13 bases between the two germline ends. The CDR3 has 14 amino acids. CDR3 coding DNA: TGTGCCAGCAGCTTCCAATGGGGAAACCAGCCCCAGCATTTT. It yields the protein CASSFQWGNQPQHF.

This clone was seen only once. The gene calls are TRBV6-1 and TRBJ1-2; 7 nucleotides match TRBD1. Germline CDR1 is MNHNS and CDR2 is SASEGT. After removal of 3 bases from V and 4 bases from J, the junction contained 11 bases not matched to a gene. The CDR3 consists of 16 residues. The CDR3 region is CASSDTLTTGLYGYTF. The CDR3 DNA reads as TGTGCCAGCAGTGACACGCTCACGACAGGGCTCTATGGCTACACCTTC.

The rearrangement uses TRBV3-1 (or the pseudogene TRBV3-2) and TRBJ2-6, with TRBD2 identical over 11 bases. The CDR3 is 18 residues long. Germline loops: CDR1 LGHDT, CDR2 YNNKEL (reference sequence). V was clipped by 4 bases and J by 0 bases; unmatched bases: 5. CDR3 DNA sequence: TGTGCCAGCAGCCCGCGACTAGCGGGGACCTCTGGGGCCAACGTCCTGACTTTC. This translates into CASSPRLAGTSGANVLTF.

Only a few counts were recorded for this clone. The J gene is TRBJ2-1, the V gene TRBV3-1 (or the pseudogene TRBV3-2), with 7 bases matching TRBD2. CDR3 length: 17 amino acids. CDR1 is LGHDT, CDR2 YNNKEL, per germline (reference sequence). J lost 8 bases, V lost 0 bases, and 13 bases had no gene match. CDR3 residues: CASSQDWASGYLDEQFF. CDR3 DNA: TGTGCCAGCAGCCAAGATTGGGCTAGCGGATATTTGGATGAGCAGTTCTTC.

The rearrangement links TRBV10-3 to TRBJ2-7; TRBD1 matches at 9 bases. Per germline, CDR1 ENHRY and CDR2 SYGVKD. The CDR3 is made up of 16 amino acids. V dropped 3 bases and J dropped 2; count of bases not matched to a gene: 8. The DNA for the CDR3 is TGTGCCATCAGTGACCCAGAGGGACAGGGTCCCTACGAGCAGTACTTC. It specifies CAISDPEGQGPYEQYF.

This clone was picked up a small number of times. V and J are TRBV6-5 and TRBJ1-5; TRBD1 is a possible D gene (5 bases). Germline assignment: CDR1 MNHEY and CDR2 SVGAGI. This CDR3 comprises 14 residues. The germline V and J ends were trimmed by 6 bases and 3 bases, with 12 bases remaining between them. The chain's CDR3 is CASRNGGDNQPQHF. In nucleotides, the CDR3 is TGTGCCAGCAGGAACGGGGGGGACAATCAGCCCCAGCATTTT.

The V gene is TRBV9, the J gene TRBJ2-1, with 10 bases that match TRBD2. V lost 0 bases to trimming and J lost 8 bases; unmatched junction nucleotides: 5. Germline CDR1 SGDLS, CDR2 YYNGEE. This CDR3 is 15 amino acids long. CDR3 nucleotides: TGTGCCAGCAGCGTAGCGAGTAGCGGGAGGCATGAGCAGTTCTTC. This sequence encodes CASSVASSGRHEQFF.

The chain uses TRBV28 and TRBJ1-1; D is unclear. Germline CDR1 MDHEN, CDR2 SYDVKM. V was clipped by 4 bases and J by 2 bases, with 8 bases between them. The CDR3 has 13 residues. In DNA, the CDR3 is TGTGCCAGCAGTTGGCTAGACAACACTGAAGCTTTCTTT. This sequence encodes CASSWLDNTEAFF.

Here the CDR3 reads CASSLRGGGEGSEKLFF. In DNA, the CDR3 is TGTGCCAGCAGCTTGCGAGGGGGCGGGGAGGGCAGTGAAAAACTGTTTTTT. The rearrangement links TRBV7-6 to TRBJ1-4, with TRBD1 matching over 7 bases. J gave up 7 bases and V 3 bases, and 14 bases lay outside the gene matches. Germline CDR1 reads SGHVS; CDR2 reads FNYEAQ. This CDR3 has 17 residues.

The chain uses TRBV25-1 and TRBJ2-2, with D tentatively TRBD1 (5 bases). Trimming shortened V by 4 bases and J by 2 bases, and 8 bases separated the two germline ends. The germline CDR1 and CDR2 sequences are MGHDK and SYGVNS. This CDR3 region has 14 residues. In nucleotides, the CDR3 is TGTGCCAGCAGTGGGCAGGGAAACACCGGGGAGCTGTTTTTT. Its translation is CASSGQGNTGELFF.

The count of this clone is one. The chain has TRBV7-8 and TRBJ1-1; D may be TRBD1 (6 bases). The CDR3 has 12 amino acids. V gave up 1 base and J gave up 11 bases, with 11 bases separating them. Germline assignment: CDR1 SGHVS and CDR2 FQNEAQ. CDR3 region: CASSLDWTEAFF. The CDR3 bases are TGTGCCAGCAGCTTAGACTGGACAGAGGCTTTCTTT.

This clone was recorded a few times. The V gene is TRBV5-5, the J gene TRBJ1-3; D is ambiguous. Trimming removed 3 bases at V and 0 bases at J, with 7 bases between. In germline, CDR1 is SGHKS, CDR2 YYEKEE (reference sequence). The CDR3 extends over 14 amino acids. The CDR3 protein is CASSSGSSGNTIYF. The CDR3, as DNA: TGTGCCAGCAGCTCCGGGTCCTCTGGAAACACCATATATTTT.

The chain uses TRBV7-9 and TRBJ2-7, with D perhaps assigned TRBD1 or TRBD2 (6 bases each). Trimming shortened V by 1 base and J by 2 bases, and 15 bases separated the two germline ends. CDR1 is SEHNR and CDR2 is FQNEAQ in the germline V gene (reference sequence). The CDR3 covers 16 residues. The CDR3 bases are TGTGCCAGCAGCTTAGGTGGGGGGCAACCCACCTACGAGCAGTACTTC. Its protein is CASSLGGGQPTYEQYF.